A single sample is the source of the 3 T cell receptor beta chains below, sequenced in a study of T cell repertoires in cytomegalovirus infection (dated by TCRdb to the late 2010s). Data came from an Illumina HiSeq 1500. TCRdb itself trimmed the public reads at Q25 with fastp, ran MiXCR and retained productive beta chains. Entries are consolidated by CDR3 protein sequence, retaining the most common genes and DNA. In this sample the table shows around 270,000 distinct CDR3 sequences, approximately 9.1% of which occur a single time. Jointly, the top ten make up roughly 15% of the sample. Material: PBMCs. The receptors were sampled from a human donor in good health (CMV status not recorded). Some clones in this sample may be carry-over from other donors' samples.

This clonotype showed up many times. The rearrangement links TRBV30 to TRBJ1-3; D unclear. This CDR3 region has 12 residues. CDR1 is GTSNPN, CDR2 SVGIG, per germline (reference sequence). V lost 3 bases, J lost 0 bases, and 3 bases lay in between. The CDR3, as DNA: TGTGCCTGGAGGACCTCTGGAAACACCATATATTTT. Protein: CAWRTSGNTIYF.

This clonotype was recorded many times. The chain uses TRBV4-1 and TRBJ1-4, with D perhaps matching TRBD1 (5 bases). V dropped 4 bases and J dropped 0 bases, with 12 bases sitting between them. There are 16 residues in the CDR3. The V gene's germline CDR1 is MGHRA and CDR2 YSYEKL. The DNA of the CDR3 is TGCGCCAGCAGCCCGGATTTGACAGCAACTAATGAAAAACTGTTTTTT. Its translation: CASSPDLTATNEKLFF.

The table lists this clonotype with many counts. The rearrangement joins TRBV7-2 to TRBJ1-5; D is unresolved. This CDR3 has 14 amino acids. Germline CDR1 is SGHTA and CDR2 is FQGNSA. V lost 3 bases, J lost 4 bases, and 10 bases lay in between. The DNA of the CDR3 is TGTGCCAGCAGCTTCGGACGGGGAAATCAGCCCCAGCATTTT. It specifies CASSFGRGNQPQHF.